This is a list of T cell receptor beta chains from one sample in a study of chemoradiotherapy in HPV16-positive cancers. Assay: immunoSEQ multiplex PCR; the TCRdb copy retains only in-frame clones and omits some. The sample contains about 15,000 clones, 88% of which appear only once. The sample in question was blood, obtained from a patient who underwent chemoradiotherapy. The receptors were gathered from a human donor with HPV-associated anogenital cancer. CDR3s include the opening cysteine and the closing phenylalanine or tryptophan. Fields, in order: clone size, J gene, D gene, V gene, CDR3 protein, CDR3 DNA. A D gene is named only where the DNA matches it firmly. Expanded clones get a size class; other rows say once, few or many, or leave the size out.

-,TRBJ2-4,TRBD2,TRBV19,CASNSNRGGYAKNIQYF,TGTGCCAGTAACTCCAATCGGGGGGGGTATGCCAAAAACATTCAGTACTTC
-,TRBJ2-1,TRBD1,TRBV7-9,CASSPLRSGGGEQFF,TGTGCCAGCAGCCCTCTCCGGTCAGGGGGCGGTGAGCAGTTCTTC
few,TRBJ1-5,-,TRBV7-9,CASSLRAEQPQHF,TGTGCCAGCAGCTTAAGAGCGGAACAGCCCCAGCATTTT
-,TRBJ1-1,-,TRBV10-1,CASSETRVNTEAFF,TGCGCCAGCAGTGAAACGAGGGTTAACACTGAAGCTTTCTTT
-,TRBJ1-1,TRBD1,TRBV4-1,CASTLDRDNTEAFF,TGCGCCAGCACCCTAGACAGGGATAACACTGAAGCTTTCTTT
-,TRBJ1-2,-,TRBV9,CASSGPSSSRGGGYTF,TGTGCCAGCAGCGGCCCCTCCAGTTCGAGGGGGGGTGGCTACACCTTC
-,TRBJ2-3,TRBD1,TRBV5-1,CASSPRTGSDTQYF,TGCGCCAGCAGCCCAAGGACAGGGAGTGATACGCAGTATTTT
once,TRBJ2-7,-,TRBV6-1,CASSEDGGYEQYF,TGTGCCAGCAGTGAAGATGGGGGTTACGAGCAGTACTTC
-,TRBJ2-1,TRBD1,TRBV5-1,CATRDRGYNEQFF,TGCGCCACGAGGGACAGGGGCTACAATGAGCAGTTCTTC
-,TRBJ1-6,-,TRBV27,CASSSRNIRGNSPLHF,TGTGCCAGCAGTTCGAGGAACATAAGGGGTAATTCACCCCTCCACTTT